These T cell receptor beta chains were read from a single sample in a study of cytomegalovirus exposure and HLA in healthy donors. Data came from immunoSEQ multiplex PCR; TCRdb stores just in-frame clones and leaves some out. Here the sample spans 70,000 or so clones, around three quarters being singletons. The sequencing sample was made of PBMCs. Receptors originate from a man younger than 35 in good health and CMV-seropositive. CDR3s include the opening cysteine and the closing phenylalanine or tryptophan. D genes are given only for firm matches. Part of the rows lack a size; the others show once, few, many or a class for expanded clones.

few	TRBV19	TRBJ2-1	TRBD2	CASTERGYNEQFF	TGTGCCAGTACAGAGCGGGGGTACAATGAGCAGTTCTTC
once	TRBV15	TRBJ1-2	NA	CATSRLGTNYGYTF	TGTGCCACCAGCAGGCTCGGGACTAACTATGGCTACACCTTC
NA	TRBV9	TRBJ1-1	NA	CASSRDYTEAFF	TGTGCCAGCAGCCGAGACTACACTGAAGCTTTCTTT
NA	TRBV30	TRBJ2-1	NA	CAWSGVGGINEQFF	TGTGCCTGGAGTGGGGTGGGGGGAATTAATGAGCAGTTCTTC
NA	TRBV28	TRBJ2-2	NA	CASSLWGGGELFF	TGTGCCAGCAGTTTATGGGGGGGCGGGGAGCTGTTTTTT
NA	TRBV7-9	TRBJ1-2	TRBD1	CASRPTGGDGYTF	TGTGCCAGCAGACCTACAGGGGGCGATGGCTACACCTTC
NA	TRBV30	TRBJ2-5	NA	CAWSRGWETQYF	TGTGCCTGGAGTAGGGGATGGGAGACCCAGTACTTC
NA	TRBV6-5	TRBJ2-7	TRBD1	CASSHRGDEQYF	TGTGCCAGCAGCCACAGGGGCGACGAGCAGTACTTC
NA	TRBV28	TRBJ1-1	NA	CASSLRSGGWTEAFF	TGTGCCAGCAGTTTAAGGTCGGGGGGATGGACTGAAGCTTTCTTT
NA	TRBV30	TRBJ2-3	NA	CAKNGGHGDTQYF	TGTGCTAAAAACGGGGGGCATGGAGATACGCAGTATTTT
NA	TRBV30	TRBJ1-4	NA	CAWSVAGVEKLFF	TGTGCCTGGAGTGTGGCGGGAGTGGAAAAACTGTTTTTT
NA	TRBV7-2	TRBJ1-1	NA	CASSFGGNTEAFF	TGTGCCAGCAGCTTTGGCGGAAACACTGAAGCTTTCTTT
NA	TRBV10-1	TRBJ1-2	NA	CASPLRAGINYGYTF	TGCGCCAGCCCCCTGAGGGCAGGCATTAACTATGGCTACACCTTC
NA	TRBV4-1	TRBJ2-7	NA	CASSQDTGSWEQYF	TGCGCCAGCAGCCAAGATACAGGCAGCTGGGAGCAGTACTTC
NA	TRBV2	TRBJ2-7	TRBD2	CASSGSTSGRWYEQYF	TGTGCCAGCAGTGGATCGACTAGCGGGAGGTGGTACGAGCAGTACTTC
NA	TRBV5-1	TRBJ2-7	TRBD1	CASSLGTGDSYEQYF	TGCGCCAGCAGCCTCGGGACAGGGGACTCCTACGAGCAGTACTTC
NA	TRBV7-9	TRBJ2-1	TRBD2	CASSRLAGEDEQFF	TGTGCCAGCAGCAGACTAGCGGGAGAGGATGAGCAGTTCTTC
few	TRBV6-1	TRBJ2-7	NA	CASFDLPGQTPYF	TGTGCCAGCTTTGACTTACCCGGACAGACCCCGTACTTC
NA	TRBV7-7	TRBJ1-1	NA	CASSLRQGAEAFF	TGTGCTAGCAGCTTAAGGCAGGGCGCTGAAGCTTTCTTT
NA	TRBV15	TRBJ1-2	TRBD1	CATSSTTTGEGGYTF	TGTGCCACCAGCAGTACGACGACAGGGGAAGGTGGCTACACCTTC
few	TRBV5-6	TRBJ2-7	NA	CASSFQGGEQYF	TGTGCCAGCAGTTTCCAGGGAGGCGAGCAGTACTTC
NA	TRBV10-1	TRBJ1-2	TRBD1	CASSESRSGQGYTF	TGCGCCAGCAGTGAGTCGCGGTCGGGACAGGGCTACACCTTC
NA	TRBV9	TRBJ2-7	TRBD2	CASSVASGPSYEQYF	TGTGCCAGCAGCGTAGCTAGCGGGCCCTCCTACGAGCAGTACTTC
NA	TRBV6-5	TRBJ2-5	TRBD2	CAAGQGTIETQYF	TGTGCAGCGGGGCAGGGAACGATAGAGACCCAGTACTTC
many	TRBV7-2	TRBJ2-3	NA	CASSLAQDTQYF	TGTGCCAGCAGCTTAGCTCAAGATACGCAGTATTTT